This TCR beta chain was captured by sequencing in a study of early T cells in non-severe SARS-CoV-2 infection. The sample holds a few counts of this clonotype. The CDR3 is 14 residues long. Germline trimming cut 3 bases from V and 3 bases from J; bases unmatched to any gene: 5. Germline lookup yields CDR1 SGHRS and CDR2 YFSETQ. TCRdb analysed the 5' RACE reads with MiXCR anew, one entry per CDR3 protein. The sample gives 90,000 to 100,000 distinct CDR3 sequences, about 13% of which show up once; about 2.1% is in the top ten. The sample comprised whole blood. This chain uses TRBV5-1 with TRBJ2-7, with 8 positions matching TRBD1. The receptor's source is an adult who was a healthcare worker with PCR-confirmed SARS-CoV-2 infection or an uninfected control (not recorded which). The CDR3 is CASSSGTGHYEQYF. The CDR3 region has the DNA TGCGCCAGCAGCTCGGGGACAGGCCACTACGAGCAGTACTTC.